Here is one TCR beta chain with its context. Its cognate antigen has yet to be identified. No base quality values were provided; no much bigger clone lies one nucleotide off. Counted from cysteine to phenylalanine, this CDR3 has 14 amino acids. The kept DNA is CDR3 alone, 42 bases in frame from the first base. The CDR1 and CDR2 encoded by the germline V gene (reference sequence) are LNHDA and SQIVND. V is reduced by 8 bases and J by 0 bases, leaving a spacing of 8 bases between them. This record belongs to a study of T cell repertoires in cytomegalovirus infection (dated by TCRdb to the late 2010s). Regarding the complete study: Alongside well-studied HLA-B-restricted epitopes, the peptide stimulations were aimed at recently identified HLA-C-restricted CMV epitopes, whose presentation resists viral immunomodulation. The HLA type of each donor mattered for the analysis, because public TCR beta signatures pointed to carriage of CMV infection along with the matching HLA type.

Instrument on record: Illumina HiSeq 1500. TCRdb applied fastp at Q25 and MiXCR to the public reads, then kept only in-frame beta chains. When rows share a CDR3 protein, they turn into one entry using the most common DNA and genes. The sample table lists 350,000 to 400,000 distinct CDR3 sequences, about 35% of them with a count of one. The ten biggest clones cover approximately 15% of the sample. According to the study, the label for this sample's treatment or condition signals: in vitro stimulation with specific CMV peptide epitopes to enrich CMV-specific T cells. Overall study outcomes, separate from this receptor: The ex vivo response was dominated by HLA-C-restricted CMV-specific TCR beta clonotypes, and the single most frequent clonotype in two of eight donors was supplied by these HLA-C-restricted clonotypes. Cumulative frequency of public TCR beta family members discriminated carriers of CMV infection plus the relevant HLA type in this cohort and an independent 352-donor cohort.

This clonotype was sampled from a human donor in good health (CMV status not recorded). Some clones in this sample may be carry-over from other donors' samples. This sample comprised cultured PBMCs, obtained from culture after CMV antigen stimulation. The chain is assembled from TRBV19 and TRBJ2-6; perhaps TRBD2 is the D gene, with 6 bases matching. The nucleotide sequence reads TGTGCCAGTGGTAGCGGCTCTGGGGCCAACGTCCTGACTTTC. Its amino acids are CASGSGSGANVLTF.